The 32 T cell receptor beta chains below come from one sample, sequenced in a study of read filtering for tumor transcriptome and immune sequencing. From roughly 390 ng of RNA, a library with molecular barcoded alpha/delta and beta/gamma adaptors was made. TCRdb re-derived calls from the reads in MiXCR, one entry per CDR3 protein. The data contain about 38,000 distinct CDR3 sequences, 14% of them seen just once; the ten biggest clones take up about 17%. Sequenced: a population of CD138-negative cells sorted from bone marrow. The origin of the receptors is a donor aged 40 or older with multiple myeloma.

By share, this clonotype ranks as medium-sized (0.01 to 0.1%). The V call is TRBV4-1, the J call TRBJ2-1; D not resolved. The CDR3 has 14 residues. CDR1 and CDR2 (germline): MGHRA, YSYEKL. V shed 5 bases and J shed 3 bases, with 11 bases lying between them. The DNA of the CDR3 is TGCGCCAGCAGCGAAGGTATGGGCTACAATGAGCAGTTCTTC. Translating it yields CASSEGMGYNEQFF.

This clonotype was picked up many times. CDR3 amino acids: CASSLKGYDQPQHF. The CDR3 nucleotides read TGTGCCAGCAGCTTAAAGGGCTACGATCAGCCCCAGCATTTT. The chain carries TRBV7-2 and TRBJ1-5; D not resolved. V lost 2 bases, J lost 5 bases, and 10 bases lay in between. The CDR3 contains 14 residues. The germline V gene has CDR1 SGHTA and CDR2 FQGNSA.

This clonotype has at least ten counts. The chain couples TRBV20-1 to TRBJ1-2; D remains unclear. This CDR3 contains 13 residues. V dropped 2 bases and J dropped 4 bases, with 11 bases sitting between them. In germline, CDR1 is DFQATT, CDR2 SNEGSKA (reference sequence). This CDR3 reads CSARWVIGYGYTF. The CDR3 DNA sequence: TGCAGTGCTAGATGGGTCATAGGCTATGGCTACACCTTC.

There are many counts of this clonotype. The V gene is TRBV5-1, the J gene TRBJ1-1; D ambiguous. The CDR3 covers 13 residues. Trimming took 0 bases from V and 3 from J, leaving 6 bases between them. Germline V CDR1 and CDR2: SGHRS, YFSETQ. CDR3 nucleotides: TGCGCCAGCAGCTTGGTAGGACACACTGAAGCTTTCTTT. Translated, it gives CASSLVGHTEAFF.

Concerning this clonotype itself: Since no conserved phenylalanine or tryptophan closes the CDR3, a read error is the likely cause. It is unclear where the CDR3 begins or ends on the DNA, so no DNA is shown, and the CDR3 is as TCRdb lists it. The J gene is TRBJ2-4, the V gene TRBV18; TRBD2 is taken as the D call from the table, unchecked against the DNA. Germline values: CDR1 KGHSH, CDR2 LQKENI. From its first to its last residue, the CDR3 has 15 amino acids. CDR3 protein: CASSRSGLAGGLEYS.

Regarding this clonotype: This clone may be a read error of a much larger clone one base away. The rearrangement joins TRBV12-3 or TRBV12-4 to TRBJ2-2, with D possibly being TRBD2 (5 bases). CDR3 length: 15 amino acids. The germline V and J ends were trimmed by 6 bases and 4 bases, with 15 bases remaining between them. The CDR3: CASRAATTVTGELFF. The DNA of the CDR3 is TGTGCCAGCAGGGCCGCGACTACCGTCACCGGGGAGCTGTTTTTT.

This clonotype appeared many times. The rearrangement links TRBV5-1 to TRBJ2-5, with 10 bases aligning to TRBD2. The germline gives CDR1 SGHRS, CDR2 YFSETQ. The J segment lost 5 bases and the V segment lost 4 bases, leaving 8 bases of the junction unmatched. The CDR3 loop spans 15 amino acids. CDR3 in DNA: TGCGCCAGCAGCGGATTACTAGCGGGGAGCGAGACCCAGTACTTC. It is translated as CASSGLLAGSETQYF. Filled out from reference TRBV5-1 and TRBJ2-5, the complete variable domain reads KAGVTQTPRYLIKTRGQQVTLSCSPISGHRSVSWYQQTPGQGLQFLFEYFSETQRNKGNFPGRFSGRQFSNSRSEMNVSTLELGDSALYLCASSGLLAGSETQYFGPGTRLLVL.

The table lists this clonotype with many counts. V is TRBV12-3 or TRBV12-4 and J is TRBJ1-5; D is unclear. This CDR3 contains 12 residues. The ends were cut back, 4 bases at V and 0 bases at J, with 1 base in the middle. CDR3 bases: TGTGCCAGCAGTTATAGCAATCAGCCCCAGCATTTT. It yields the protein CASSYSNQPQHF.

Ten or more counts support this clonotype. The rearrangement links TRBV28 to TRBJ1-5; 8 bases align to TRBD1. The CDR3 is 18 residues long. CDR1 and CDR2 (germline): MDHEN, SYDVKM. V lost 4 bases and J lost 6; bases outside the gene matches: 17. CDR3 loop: CASSSATDRGGIGQPQHF. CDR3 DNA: TGTGCCAGCAGTTCCGCCACTGACAGGGGAGGAATTGGTCAGCCCCAGCATTTT.

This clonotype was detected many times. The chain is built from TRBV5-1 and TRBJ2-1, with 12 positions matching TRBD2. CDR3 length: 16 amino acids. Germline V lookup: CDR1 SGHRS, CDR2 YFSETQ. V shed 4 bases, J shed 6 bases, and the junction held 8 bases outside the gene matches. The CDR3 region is CASSPRTSGEGNEQFF. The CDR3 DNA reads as TGCGCCAGCAGCCCCAGGACTAGCGGGGAAGGCAATGAGCAGTTCTTC.

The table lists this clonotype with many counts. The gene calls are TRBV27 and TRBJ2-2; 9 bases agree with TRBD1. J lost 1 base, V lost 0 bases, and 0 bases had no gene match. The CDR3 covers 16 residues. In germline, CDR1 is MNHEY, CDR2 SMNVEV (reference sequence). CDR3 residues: CASSLSGQGNTGELFF. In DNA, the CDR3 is TGTGCCAGCAGTTTATCGGGACAGGGGAACACCGGGGAGCTGTTTTTT.

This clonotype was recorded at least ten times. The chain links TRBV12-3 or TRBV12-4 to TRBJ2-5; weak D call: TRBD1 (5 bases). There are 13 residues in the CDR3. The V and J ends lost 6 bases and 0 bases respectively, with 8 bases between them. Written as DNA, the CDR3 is TGTGCCAGCAGAGGGGCCAACCAAGAGACCCAGTACTTC. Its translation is CASRGANQETQYF.

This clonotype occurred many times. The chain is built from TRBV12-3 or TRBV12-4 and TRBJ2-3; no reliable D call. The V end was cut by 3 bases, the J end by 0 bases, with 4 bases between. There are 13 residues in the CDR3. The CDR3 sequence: CASSFPSTDTQYF. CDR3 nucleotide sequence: TGTGCCAGCAGTTTCCCCAGCACAGATACGCAGTATTTT.

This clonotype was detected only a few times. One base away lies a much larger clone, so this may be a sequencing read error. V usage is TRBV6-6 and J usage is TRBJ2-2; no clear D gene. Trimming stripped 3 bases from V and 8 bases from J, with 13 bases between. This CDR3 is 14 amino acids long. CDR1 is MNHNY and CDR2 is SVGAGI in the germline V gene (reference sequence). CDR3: CASSYQYTTGELFF. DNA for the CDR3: TGTGCCAGCAGTTATCAATATACCACTGGGGAGCTGTTTTTT.

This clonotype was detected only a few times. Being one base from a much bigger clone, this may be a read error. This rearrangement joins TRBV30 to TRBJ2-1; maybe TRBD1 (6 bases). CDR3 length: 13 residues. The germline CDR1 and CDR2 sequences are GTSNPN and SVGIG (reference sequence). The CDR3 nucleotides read TGTGCCCGTGAGGGGGTCTCCTACAATGGGCAGTTCTTC. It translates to CAREGVSYNGQFF.

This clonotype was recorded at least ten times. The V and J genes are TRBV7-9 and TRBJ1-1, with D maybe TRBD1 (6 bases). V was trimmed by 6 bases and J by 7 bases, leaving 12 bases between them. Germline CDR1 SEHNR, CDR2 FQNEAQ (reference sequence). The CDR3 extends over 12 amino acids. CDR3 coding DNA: TGTGCCAGCAGGGGCCGGACAGATGAAGCTTTCTTT. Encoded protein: CASRGRTDEAFF. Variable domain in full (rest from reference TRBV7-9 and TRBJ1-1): DTGVSQNPRHKITKRGQNVTFRCDPISEHNRLYWYRQTLGQGPEFLTYFQNEAQLEKSRLLSDRFSAERPKGSFSTLEIQRTEQGDSAMYLCASRGRTDEAFFGQGTRLTVV.

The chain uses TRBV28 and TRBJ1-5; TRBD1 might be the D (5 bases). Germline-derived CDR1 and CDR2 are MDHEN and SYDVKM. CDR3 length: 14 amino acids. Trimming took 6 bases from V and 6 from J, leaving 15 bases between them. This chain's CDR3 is CASRGRRGGQPQHF. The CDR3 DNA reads TGTGCCAGCAGGGGCAGACGGGGGGGTCAGCCCCAGCATTTT.

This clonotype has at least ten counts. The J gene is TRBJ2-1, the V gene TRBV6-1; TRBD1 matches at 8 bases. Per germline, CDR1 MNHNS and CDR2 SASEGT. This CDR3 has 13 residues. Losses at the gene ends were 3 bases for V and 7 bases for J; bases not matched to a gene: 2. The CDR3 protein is CASSENRGNEQFF. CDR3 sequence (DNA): TGTGCCAGCAGTGAGAACAGGGGGAATGAGCAGTTCTTC.

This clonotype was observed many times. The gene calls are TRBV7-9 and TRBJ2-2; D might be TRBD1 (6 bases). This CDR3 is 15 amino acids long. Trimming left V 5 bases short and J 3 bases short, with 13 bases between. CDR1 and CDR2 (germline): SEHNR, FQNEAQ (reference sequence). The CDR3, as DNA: TGTGCCAGCAGCAAATCGACAGGTTACACCGGGGAGCTGTTTTTT. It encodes CASSKSTGYTGELFF.

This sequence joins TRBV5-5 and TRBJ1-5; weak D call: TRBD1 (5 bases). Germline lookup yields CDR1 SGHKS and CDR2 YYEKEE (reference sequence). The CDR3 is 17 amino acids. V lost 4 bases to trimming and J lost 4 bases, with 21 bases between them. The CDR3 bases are TGTGCCAGCAGCATTGGAAGAGGGCGCGGACAAAATCAGCCCCAGCATTTT. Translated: CASSIGRGRGQNQPQHF.

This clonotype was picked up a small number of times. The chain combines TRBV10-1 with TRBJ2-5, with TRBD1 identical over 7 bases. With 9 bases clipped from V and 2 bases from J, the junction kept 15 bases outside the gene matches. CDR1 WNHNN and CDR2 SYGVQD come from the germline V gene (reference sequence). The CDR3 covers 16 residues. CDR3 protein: CASKSPGTEQQETQYF. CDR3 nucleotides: TGCGCCAGTAAATCCCCCGGGACAGAACAACAAGAGACCCAGTACTTC.

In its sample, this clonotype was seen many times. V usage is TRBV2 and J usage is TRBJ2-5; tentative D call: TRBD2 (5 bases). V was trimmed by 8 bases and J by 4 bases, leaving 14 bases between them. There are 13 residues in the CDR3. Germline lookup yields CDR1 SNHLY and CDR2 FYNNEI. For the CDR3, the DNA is TGTGCCAGCCTACGTGAGGGTGGAGAGACCCAGTACTTC. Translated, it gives CASLREGGETQYF.

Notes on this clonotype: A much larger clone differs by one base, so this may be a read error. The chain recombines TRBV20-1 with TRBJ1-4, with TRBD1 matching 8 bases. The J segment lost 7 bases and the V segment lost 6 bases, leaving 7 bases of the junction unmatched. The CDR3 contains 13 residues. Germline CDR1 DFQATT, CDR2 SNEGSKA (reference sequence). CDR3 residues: CSASGQGLEKLFF. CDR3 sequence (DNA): TGCAGTGCCAGCGGACAGGGTCTTGAAAAACTGTTTTTT.

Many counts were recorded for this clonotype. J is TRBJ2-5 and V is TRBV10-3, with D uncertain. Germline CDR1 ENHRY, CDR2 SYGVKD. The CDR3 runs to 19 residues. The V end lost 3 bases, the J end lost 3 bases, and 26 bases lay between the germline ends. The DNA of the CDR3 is TGTGCCATCAGTGACGGACCGCAGAAACACACAATGCTCAAAGAGACCCAGTACTTC. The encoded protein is CAISDGPQKHTMLKETQYF.

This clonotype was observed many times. The CDR3 region is CSADFSGQGTDTQYF. For the CDR3, the DNA is TGCAGTGCTGATTTTTCGGGACAGGGGACAGATACGCAGTATTTT. The rearrangement uses TRBV20-1 and TRBJ2-3; 10 bases fit TRBD1. Looked up from germline, CDR1 is DFQATT and CDR2 is SNEGSKA (reference sequence). V shed 5 bases, J shed 3 bases, and the junction held 8 bases outside the gene matches. This CDR3 has 15 amino acids.

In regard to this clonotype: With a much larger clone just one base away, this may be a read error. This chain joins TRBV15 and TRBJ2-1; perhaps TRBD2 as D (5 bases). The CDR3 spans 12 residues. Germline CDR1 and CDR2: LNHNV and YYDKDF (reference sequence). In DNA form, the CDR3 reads TGTGCCGCCAGCAGCCCCGGGGTTGAGCAGTTCTTC. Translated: CAASSPGVEQFF.

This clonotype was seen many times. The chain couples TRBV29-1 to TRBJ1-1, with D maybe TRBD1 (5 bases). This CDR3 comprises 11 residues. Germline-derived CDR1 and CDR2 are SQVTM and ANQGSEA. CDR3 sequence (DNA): TGCAGTGTTCAGGGTGGTACTGAAGCTTTCTTT. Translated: CSVQGGTEAFF.

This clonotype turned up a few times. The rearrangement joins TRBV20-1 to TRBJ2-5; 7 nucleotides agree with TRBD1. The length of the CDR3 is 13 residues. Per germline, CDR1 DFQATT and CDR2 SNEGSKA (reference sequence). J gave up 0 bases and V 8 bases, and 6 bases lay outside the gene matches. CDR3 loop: CSPDRPYQETQYF. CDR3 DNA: TGCAGTCCGGACAGGCCGTACCAAGAGACCCAGTACTTC.

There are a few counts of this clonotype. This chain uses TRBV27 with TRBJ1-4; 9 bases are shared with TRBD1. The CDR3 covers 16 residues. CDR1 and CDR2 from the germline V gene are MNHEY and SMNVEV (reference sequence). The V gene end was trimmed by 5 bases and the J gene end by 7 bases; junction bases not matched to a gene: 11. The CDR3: CASSRLPGTGSEKLFF. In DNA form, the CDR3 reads TGTGCCAGCAGTCGTCTCCCCGGGACAGGGAGTGAAAAACTGTTTTTT.

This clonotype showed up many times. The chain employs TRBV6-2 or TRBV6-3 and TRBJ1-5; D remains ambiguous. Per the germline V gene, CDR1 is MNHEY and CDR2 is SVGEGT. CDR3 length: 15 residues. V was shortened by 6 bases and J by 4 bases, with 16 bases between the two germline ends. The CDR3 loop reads CASRSLGQANQPQHF. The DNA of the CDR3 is TGTGCCAGCAGATCCTTAGGGCAGGCTAATCAGCCCCAGCATTTT.

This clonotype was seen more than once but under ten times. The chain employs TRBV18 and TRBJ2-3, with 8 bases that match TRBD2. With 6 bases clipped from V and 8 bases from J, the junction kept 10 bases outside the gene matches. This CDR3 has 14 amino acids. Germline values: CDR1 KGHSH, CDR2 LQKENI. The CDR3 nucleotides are TGTGCCAGCTCCCCGGGACTAGGTGGTGGTACGCAGTATTTT. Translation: CASSPGLGGGTQYF.

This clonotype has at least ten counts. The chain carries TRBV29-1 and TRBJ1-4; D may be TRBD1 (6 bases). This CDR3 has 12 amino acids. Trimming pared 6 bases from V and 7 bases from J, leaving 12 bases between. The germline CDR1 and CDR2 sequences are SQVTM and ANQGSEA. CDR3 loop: CSVPGEGEKLFF. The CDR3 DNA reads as TGCAGCGTACCAGGGGAAGGTGAAAAACTGTTTTTT. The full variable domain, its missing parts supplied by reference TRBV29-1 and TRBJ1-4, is SAVISQKPSRDICQRGTSLTIQCQVDSQVTMMFWYRQQPGQSLTLIATANQGSEATYESGFVIDKFPISRPNLTFSTLTVSNMSPEDSSIYLCSVPGEGEKLFFGSGTQLSVL.